This T cell receptor (beta chain) was recovered during a study of T cell changes during pregnancy in multiple sclerosis. Libraries were prepared by immunoSEQ multiplex PCR; TCRdb keeps only in-frame clonotypes and omits some of them. The repertoire holds roughly 61,000 clones, 93% seen once, with under 2% in the top ten. V lost 0 bases and J 4 bases, leaving 25 bases between the germline ends. The CDR3 length is 19 residues. In germline, CDR1 is SGDLS, CDR2 YYNGEE. The source was peripheral blood, collected after pregnancy. The chain joins TRBV9 to TRBJ2-5; tentative D call: TRBD2 (8 bases). This TCR derives from a female donor with multiple sclerosis, enrolled in a pregnancy study. DNA for the CDR3: TGTGCCAGCAGCGTAGCTACAGGGGCGGGAGGAACCTTTGGAGAGACCCAGTACTTC. It yields the protein CASSVATGAGGTFGETQYF.